This TCR beta chain was recovered during a study of PD-1 blockade in classical Hodgkin lymphoma. For the study at large: It was nivolumab at 3 mg/kg, given intravenously every 2 weeks, that patients received.

Brentuximab vedotin exposure varied, and every patient relapsed after autologous stem cell transplantation. Study results and caveats: Why the repertoires differ is still unclear, perhaps disease activity or prior therapy. Exclusion was the outcome for patients who began nivolumab under 1 year after ASCT. Baseline TCR diversity was reportedly lower in newly diagnosed patients than healthy donors.

On this clone: Its antigen is unknown.

V shed 2 bases and J shed 9 bases, with 17 bases lying between them. Germline V CDR1 and CDR2: GTSNPN, SVGIG (reference sequence). CDR3 length: 14 residues. Produced via immunoSEQ multiplex PCR; TCRdb's table is partial and in-frame only. The sample carries around 41,000 clones, roughly 72% recorded once. The chain is built from TRBV30 and TRBJ2-1; D may be TRBD1 (6 bases). This receptor was obtained from a human donor with classical Hodgkin lymphoma. Sequencing was performed on peripheral blood mononuclear cells (PBMCs), taken before the second cycle of nivolumab. This chain's CDR3 is CAWSTGYPDGEQFF. In nucleotides, the CDR3 is TGTGCCTGGAGTACAGGGTATCCGGACGGTGAGCAGTTCTTC.